This TCR beta chain comes out of a study of blood T cell repertoires in COVID-19. Clinical history as reported by participants underpinned cohort assignment. This CDR3 has 14 amino acids. V was pared by 6 bases and J by 5 bases, with 4 bases of the junction left unmatched. Germline CDR1 reads SQVTM; CDR2 reads ANQGSEA. Per the original methods: Reference gene primer amplification gave nucleated cell count estimates. Clones were read by immunoSEQ multiplex PCR, and TCRdb kept only the in-frame ones, dropping some. V, J and clone size are those of that table, while D and trimming were read from the DNA. The data contain 240,000 or so clones, more than 85% of them singletons.

V usage is TRBV29-1 and J usage is TRBJ2-3; 14 nucleotides align to TRBD2. The sequenced sample was PBMCs or T cells enriched from blood (not recorded which). This receptor was identified in a man in his forties or fifties who had recovered from COVID-19. CDR3 protein: CSVRTSGRKDTQYF. CDR3 DNA: TGCAGCGTAAGGACTAGCGGGAGGAAAGATACGCAGTATTTT.